The entry that follows covers one TCR beta chain sequence. The V end was cut by 5 bases, the J end by 3 bases, with 7 bases between. This CDR3 spans 13 amino acids. The germline V gene encodes CDR1 LNHDA and CDR2 SQIVND (reference sequence). This specimen belongs to a study of blood T cell repertoires in COVID-19. The wider study: The origin of the acute and convalescent COVID-19 samples was the United States, Italy and Spain. Sources were T cells, B-cell-depleted T cells, or PBMCs; the material itself was cDNA or gDNA.

Patients of the Seattle cohort, enrolled during active infection, were followed longitudinally. In the original processing: Amplification of reference gene primers provided the estimated nucleated cell counts. TCRdb's table, derived via immunoSEQ multiplex PCR, lists solely in-frame clones and lacks some. V, J and clone size were drawn from that table, and D and trimming were deduced from the DNA. This sample carries about 200,000 clones, over 75% of them seen once, and the ten largest clones take about 18%. The TCR sequence derives from a man aged 50 or older with COVID-19, enrolled during active disease. Input material: peripheral blood. V is TRBV19 and J is TRBJ2-2; no reliable D call. CDR3 DNA sequence: TGTGCCAGTAGTCGGAGTCACACCGGGGAGCTGTTTTTT. Translating gives CASSRSHTGELFF. Filled out from reference TRBV19 and TRBJ2-2, the complete variable domain reads DGGITQSPKYLFRKEGQNVTLSCEQNLNHDAMYWYRQDPGQGLRLIYYSQIVNDFQKGDIAEGYSVSREKKESFPLTVTSAQKNPTAFYLCASSRSHTGELFFGEGSRLTVL.